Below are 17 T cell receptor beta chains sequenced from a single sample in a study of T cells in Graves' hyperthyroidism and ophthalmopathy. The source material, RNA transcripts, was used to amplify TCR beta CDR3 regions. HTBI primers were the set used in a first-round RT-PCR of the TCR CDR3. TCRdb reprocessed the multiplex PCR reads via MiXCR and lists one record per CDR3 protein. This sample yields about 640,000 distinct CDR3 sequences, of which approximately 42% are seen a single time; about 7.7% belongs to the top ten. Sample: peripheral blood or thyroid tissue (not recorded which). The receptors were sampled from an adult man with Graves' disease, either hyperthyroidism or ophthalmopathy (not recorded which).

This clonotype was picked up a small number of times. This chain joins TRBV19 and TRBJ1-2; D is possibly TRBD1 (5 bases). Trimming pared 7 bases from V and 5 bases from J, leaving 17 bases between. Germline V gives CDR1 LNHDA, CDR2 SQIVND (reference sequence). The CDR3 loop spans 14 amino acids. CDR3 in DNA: TGTGCCAGTACCCCCCTCGGACGGGGGTATGGCTACACCTTC. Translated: CASTPLGRGYGYTF.

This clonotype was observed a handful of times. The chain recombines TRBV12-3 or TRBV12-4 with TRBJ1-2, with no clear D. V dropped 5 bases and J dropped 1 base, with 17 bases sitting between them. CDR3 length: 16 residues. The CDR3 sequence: CASSLRRNVGNYGYTF. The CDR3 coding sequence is TGTGCCAGCAGTCTACGACGGAACGTCGGTAACTATGGCTACACCTTC.

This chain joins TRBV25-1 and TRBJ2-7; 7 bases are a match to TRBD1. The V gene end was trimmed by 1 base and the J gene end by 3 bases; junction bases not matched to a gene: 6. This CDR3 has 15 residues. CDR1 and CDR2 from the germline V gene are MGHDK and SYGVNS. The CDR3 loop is CASSELGTGDYEQYF. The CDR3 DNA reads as TGTGCCAGCAGTGAATTGGGAACAGGGGACTACGAGCAGTACTTC.

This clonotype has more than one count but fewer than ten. CDR3 residues: CASSLPYNTEAFF. The CDR3 region has the DNA TGCGCCAGCAGCTTACCGTACAACACTGAAGCTTTCTTT. This rearrangement joins TRBV5-1 to TRBJ1-1; D remains unclear. V was trimmed by 2 bases and J by 2 bases, leaving 7 bases between them. Germline CDR1 is SGHRS and CDR2 is YFSETQ. The CDR3 has 13 residues.

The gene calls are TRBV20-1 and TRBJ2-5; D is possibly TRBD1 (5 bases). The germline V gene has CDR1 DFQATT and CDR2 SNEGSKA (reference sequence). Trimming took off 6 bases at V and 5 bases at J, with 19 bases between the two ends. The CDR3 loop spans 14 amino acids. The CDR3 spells CSAALGWGRETQYF. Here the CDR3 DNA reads TGCAGTGCCGCCCTAGGGTGGGGCAGGGAGACCCAGTACTTC.

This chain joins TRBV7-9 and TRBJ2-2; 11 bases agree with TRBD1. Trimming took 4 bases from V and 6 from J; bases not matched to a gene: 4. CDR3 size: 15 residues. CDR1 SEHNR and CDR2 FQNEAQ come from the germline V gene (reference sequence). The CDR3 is CASSSADRGPGELFF. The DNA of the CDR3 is TGTGCCAGCAGCTCCGCGGACAGGGGGCCCGGGGAGCTGTTTTTT.

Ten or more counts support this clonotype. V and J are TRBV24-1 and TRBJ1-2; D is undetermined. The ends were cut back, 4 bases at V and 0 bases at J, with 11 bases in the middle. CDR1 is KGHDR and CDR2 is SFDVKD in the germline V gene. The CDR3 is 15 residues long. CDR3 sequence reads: CATSDPGGANYGYTF. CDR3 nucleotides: TGTGCCACCAGTGACCCAGGAGGAGCTAACTATGGCTACACCTTC.

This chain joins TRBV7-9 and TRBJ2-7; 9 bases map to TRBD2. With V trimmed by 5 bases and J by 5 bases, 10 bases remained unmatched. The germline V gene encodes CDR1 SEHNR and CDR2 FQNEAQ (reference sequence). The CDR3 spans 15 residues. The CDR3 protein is CASSISGGRMDEQYF. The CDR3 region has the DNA TGTGCCAGCAGCATCAGCGGGGGGCGGATGGACGAGCAGTACTTC.

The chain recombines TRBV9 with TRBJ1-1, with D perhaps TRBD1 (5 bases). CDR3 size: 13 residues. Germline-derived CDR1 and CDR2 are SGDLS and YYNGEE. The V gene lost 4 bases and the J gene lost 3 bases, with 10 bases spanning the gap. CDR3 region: CASSPVGDTEAFF. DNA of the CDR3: TGTGCCAGCAGCCCGGTGGGGGACACTGAAGCTTTCTTT.

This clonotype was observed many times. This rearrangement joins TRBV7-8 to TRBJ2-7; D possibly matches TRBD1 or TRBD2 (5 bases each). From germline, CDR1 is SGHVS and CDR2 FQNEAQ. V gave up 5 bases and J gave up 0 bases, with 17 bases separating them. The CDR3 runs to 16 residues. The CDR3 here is CASSASGTASSYEQYF. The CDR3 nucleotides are TGTGCCAGCAGCGCGTCCGGGACGGCGAGCTCCTACGAGCAGTACTTC.

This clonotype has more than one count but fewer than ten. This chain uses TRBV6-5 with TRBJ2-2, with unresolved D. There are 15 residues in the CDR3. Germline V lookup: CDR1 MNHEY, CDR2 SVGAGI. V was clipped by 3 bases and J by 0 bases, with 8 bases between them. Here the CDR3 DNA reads TGTGCCAGCAGTTATGCCATGCCGAACACCGGGGAGCTGTTTTTT. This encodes CASSYAMPNTGELFF.

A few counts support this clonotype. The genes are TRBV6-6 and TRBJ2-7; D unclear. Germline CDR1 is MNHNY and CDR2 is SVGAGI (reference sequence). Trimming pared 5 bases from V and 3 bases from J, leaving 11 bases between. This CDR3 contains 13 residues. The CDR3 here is CASSEDGGYEQYF. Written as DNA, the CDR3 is TGTGCCAGCAGTGAAGACGGCGGCTACGAGCAGTACTTC.

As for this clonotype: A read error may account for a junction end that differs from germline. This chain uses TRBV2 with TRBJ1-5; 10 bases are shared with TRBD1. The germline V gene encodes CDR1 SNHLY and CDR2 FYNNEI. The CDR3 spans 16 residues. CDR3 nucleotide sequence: TGTGCCATCAGTGCCTCCGGGACAGGGGTGGGTCAGCCCCAGCATTTT. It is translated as CAISASGTGVGQPQHF.

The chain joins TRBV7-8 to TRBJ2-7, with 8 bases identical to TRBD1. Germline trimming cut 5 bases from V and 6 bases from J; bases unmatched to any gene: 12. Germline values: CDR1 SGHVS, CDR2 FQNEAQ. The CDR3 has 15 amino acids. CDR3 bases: TGTGCCAGCAGCATCCAGGGACAGGCCCTAGGCGAGCAGTACTTC. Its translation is CASSIQGQALGEQYF.

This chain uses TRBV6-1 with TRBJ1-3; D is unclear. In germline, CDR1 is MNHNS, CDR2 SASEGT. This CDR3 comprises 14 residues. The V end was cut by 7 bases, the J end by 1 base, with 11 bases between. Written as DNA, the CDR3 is TGTGCCAGCAAGTTGACAACTTCTGGAAACACCATATATTTT. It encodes CASKLTTSGNTIYF.

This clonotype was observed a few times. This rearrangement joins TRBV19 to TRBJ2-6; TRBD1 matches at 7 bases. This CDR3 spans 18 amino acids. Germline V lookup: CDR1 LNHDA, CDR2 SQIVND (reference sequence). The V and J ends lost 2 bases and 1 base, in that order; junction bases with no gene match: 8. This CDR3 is CASSIPTGSFSGANVLTF. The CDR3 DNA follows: TGTGCCAGTAGTATACCGACAGGGAGTTTTTCTGGGGCCAACGTCCTGACTTTC.

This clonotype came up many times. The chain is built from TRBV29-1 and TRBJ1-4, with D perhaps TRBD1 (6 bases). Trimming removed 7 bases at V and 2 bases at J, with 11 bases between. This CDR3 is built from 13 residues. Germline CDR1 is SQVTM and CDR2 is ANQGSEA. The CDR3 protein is CSGQRGTNEKLFF. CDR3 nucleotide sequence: TGCAGCGGCCAGAGGGGGACTAATGAAAAACTGTTTTTT.